This T cell receptor (beta chain) was obtained from a study of radiotherapy plus CTLA-4 blockade in lung cancer. Study details: Disease control reached under 35%, with objective responses in approximately 20%. Study conclusions and caveats: Blood TCR clones of tumor origin expanded after radiotherapy plus ipilimumab. Alongside interferon-beta, early blood T cell clone dynamics were reportedly the best predictor of response.

This clone was counted a single time. Its antigen is undetermined. Patients had chemo-refractory metastatic non-small-cell lung cancer and received focal radiation plus CTLA-4 blockade that used ipilimumab. TCRdb keeps only in-frame clones here, not all; method: immunoSEQ multiplex PCR. This table has around 110,000 clones, more than 75% appearing once. The clonotype originates from a human donor with non-small cell lung cancer that progressed on radiotherapy plus ipilimumab. Some clones in this sample may be carry-over from other donors' samples. The source material was peripheral blood, sampled from a patient treated with radiotherapy plus ipilimumab.

The CDR3 bases are TGTGCCAGCTCACCTCAGGATTTACCGGGACCTGGAGCTTTCTTT. This codes for CASSPQDLPGPGAFF. V usage is TRBV18 and J usage is TRBJ1-1, with D possibly TRBD1 on 5 matching bases. This CDR3 contains 15 residues. V was trimmed by 3 bases and J by 10 bases, leaving 21 bases between them. In germline, CDR1 is KGHSH, CDR2 LQKENI.